Below, one T cell receptor (beta chain) is given with its context. From germline, CDR1 is SGHDN and CDR2 FVKESK. V lost 4 bases and J lost 6, with 18 bases in between. This CDR3 has 15 amino acids. This record comes from a study of blood T cell repertoires in COVID-19. Study-wide context: PBMCs, B-cell-depleted T cells, or T cells were the source of the cDNA or gDNA that made up the material.

Data came from immunoSEQ multiplex PCR; TCRdb stores just in-frame clones and leaves some out. The sample yields around 56,000 clones, about 70% seen once. This clonotype was obtained from a woman in her 70s with acute or convalescent COVID-19. The V and J genes are TRBV14 and TRBJ1-2; D is possibly TRBD1 (5 bases). Sequencing was performed on peripheral blood. CDR3 sequence: CASSLTVTGLNGYTF. CDR3 nucleotide sequence: TGTGCCAGCAGCCTAACGGTAACAGGTTTAAATGGCTACACCTTC.